The TCR beta chain described here comes from a study of blood T cell repertoires in COVID-19. Authors' analysis steps: Reference gene primer amplification in the assay estimated nucleated cell counts. The assay was immunoSEQ multiplex PCR, and TCRdb's table has in-frame clones only and misses some. The V and J calls and clone size are taken from that table; D and trimming were inferred from the DNA. This table holds approximately 200,000 clones, 75% to 85% found once. Everyone who took part was 18 to 89 years old, and they came from 24 US areas. Cohort placement rested on clinical history that participants reported themselves. Recovered status in Cohort 3 required two negative PCRs, clearance, or symptom resolution. Specimen: PBMCs or T cells enriched from blood (not recorded which). This clonotype was sampled from a man aged 35 to 55 who had recovered from COVID-19.

DNA for the CDR3: TGTGCCAGCAGCTTAGGTCACCTCCGGCTAGCGGTTATCACAGATACGCAGTATTTT. Its protein product is CASSLGHLRLAVITDTQYF. The chain has TRBV7-9 and TRBJ2-3; 7 bases match TRBD2. CDR3 size: 19 residues. After removal of 1 base from V and 2 bases from J, the junction contained 15 bases not matched to a gene. Germline-derived CDR1 and CDR2 are SEHNR and FQNEAQ (reference sequence).